What follows are 18 T cell receptor beta chains derived from one specimen sequenced in a study of CD4 T cells in relation to SARS-CoV-2 and coronaviruses. The assay was immunoSEQ multiplex PCR, and TCRdb's table has in-frame clones only and misses some. The repertoire has about 18,000 clones, around 77% of them found once; the top ten carry around a quarter. The unexposed donors gave CD4+ T cells in about 2010-2019, prior to COVID-19. The cells were cultured for approximately ten days before CD4+ T cells were isolated. These receptors' targets are unknown. Sequencing input: CD4+ T cells from PBMCs, cultured in vitro. Receptors were obtained from a human donor in good health.

V gene TRBV7-3 combines with J gene TRBJ1-5; D may be TRBD1 (5 bases). V shed 3 bases and J shed 0 bases, with 12 bases lying between them. The CDR3 is made up of 16 amino acids. Germline CDR1 SGHTA, CDR2 FQGTGA. This chain's CDR3 is CASSFTVGVSNQPQHF. DNA for the CDR3: TGTGCCAGCAGCTTTACCGTAGGGGTTAGCAATCAGCCCCAGCATTTT.

The rearrangement links TRBV3-1 (or the pseudogene TRBV3-2) to TRBJ2-7; D is perhaps TRBD1 or TRBD2 (5 bases each). This CDR3 is 14 amino acids long. CDR1 and CDR2 from the germline V gene are LGHDT and YNNKEL (reference sequence). V lost 5 bases, J lost 5 bases, and 16 bases lay in between. CDR3 region: CASSVGVLGNEQYF. In DNA, the CDR3 is TGTGCCAGCAGCGTGGGGGTCCTTGGGAACGAGCAGTACTTC.

The table lists this clone with a few counts. The V and J genes are TRBV29-1 and TRBJ1-2; D remains ambiguous. The V and J ends lost 3 bases and 3 bases respectively, with 17 bases between them. Per germline, CDR1 SQVTM and CDR2 ANQGSEA. The CDR3 runs 15 residues. In DNA, the CDR3 is TGCAGCGTTGAGATTCCGAGGGTAAGGGACTATGGCTACACCTTC. Protein: CSVEIPRVRDYGYTF.

The rearrangement joins TRBV3-1 (or the pseudogene TRBV3-2) to TRBJ2-6; D gene uncertain. Between the trimmed V and J ends, which lost 4 bases and 0 bases, there was a span of 7 bases. CDR1 is LGHDT and CDR2 is YNNKEL in the germline V gene (reference sequence). This CDR3 contains 15 residues. CDR3 bases: TGTGCCAGCAGCCGCCAGCGCTCTGGGGCCAACGTCCTGACTTTC. Its protein is CASSRQRSGANVLTF.

The J gene is TRBJ2-7, the V gene TRBV6-5; 8 nucleotides agree with TRBD1. J lost 5 bases, V lost 3 bases, and 6 bases had no gene match. There are 14 residues in the CDR3. Germline assignment: CDR1 MNHEY and CDR2 SVGAGI. DNA for the CDR3: TGTGCCAGCAGTTATAACAGGGGGGACCACGAGCAGTACTTC. As protein: CASSYNRGDHEQYF.

This chain uses TRBV10-1 with TRBJ1-1, with D unclear. The germline V gene encodes CDR1 WNHNN and CDR2 SYGVQD (reference sequence). The CDR3 sequence is 12 residues long. Trimming stripped 5 bases from V and 2 bases from J, with 6 bases between. The CDR3 nucleotides read TGCGCCAGCAGTTCAGGAAACACTGAAGCTTTCTTT. Residues: CASSSGNTEAFF.

The V and J genes are TRBV5-1 and TRBJ2-3; 9 bases fit TRBD2. Germline CDR1 SGHRS, CDR2 YFSETQ. The CDR3 has 16 residues. J was trimmed by 2 bases and V by 4 bases; bases with no gene match: 8. CDR3 in amino acids: CASSPQASGNTDTQYF. For the CDR3, the DNA is TGCGCCAGCAGCCCCCAAGCTAGCGGGAACACAGATACGCAGTATTTT.

This clone has just a few counts. This chain links TRBV12-5 with TRBJ2-7; D is tentatively TRBD1 or TRBD2 (5 bases each). The CDR3 runs to 16 residues. CDR1 and CDR2 (germline): LGHNT, FRNRAP. Deletions cut 0 bases from V and 2 bases from J, with 14 bases between. The CDR3 DNA follows: TGTGCTAGTGGTTTGGTACTAGGGGACGGCCCCTACGAGCAGTACTTC. Translated: CASGLVLGDGPYEQYF.

The chain combines TRBV3-1 (or the pseudogene TRBV3-2) with TRBJ2-1; 11 positions agree with TRBD2. Looked up from germline, CDR1 is LGHDT and CDR2 is YNNKEL (reference sequence). With 4 bases clipped from V and 2 bases from J, the junction kept 7 bases outside the gene matches. CDR3 length equals 17 residues. The CDR3 sequence: CASSPMGLAETYNEQFF. For the CDR3, the DNA is TGTGCCAGCAGCCCCATGGGACTAGCGGAAACCTACAATGAGCAGTTCTTC.

A few counts support this clone. The chain joins TRBV18 to TRBJ1-6, with no clear D. Germline CDR1 reads KGHSH; CDR2 reads LQKENI. The CDR3 contains 13 residues. Trimming took 6 bases from V and 7 from J, leaving 10 bases between them. Here the CDR3 DNA reads TGTGCCAGCTCCGCCAAATACAATTCACCCCTCCACTTT. This encodes CASSAKYNSPLHF.

The genes are TRBV10-1 and TRBJ2-1; 8 bases line up with TRBD2. This CDR3 is 17 amino acids long. Losses at the gene ends were 0 bases for V and 2 bases for J; bases not matched to a gene: 6. CDR1 is WNHNN and CDR2 is SYGVQD in the germline V gene (reference sequence). In DNA, the CDR3 is TGCGCCAGCAGTGAGTCAATTAGAGCGGGAGCCTACAATGAGCAGTTCTTC. Translated, it gives CASSESIRAGAYNEQFF.

The gene calls are TRBV7-9 and TRBJ2-6; 9 bases map to TRBD1. Germline CDR1 and CDR2: SEHNR and FQNEAQ (reference sequence). This CDR3 contains 17 residues. The J segment lost 4 bases and the V segment lost 5 bases, leaving 9 bases of the junction unmatched. The CDR3 loop reads CASSILQGAGGANVLTF. CDR3 DNA: TGTGCCAGCAGCATACTACAGGGGGCGGGAGGGGCCAACGTCCTGACTTTC.

This clone was seen only once. V and J are TRBV14 and TRBJ2-6; D gene uncertain. The CDR3 has 14 residues. V lost 5 bases, J lost 4 bases, and 9 bases lay in between. In germline, CDR1 is SGHDN, CDR2 FVKESK. The CDR3 reads CASSFLGGANVLTF. DNA for the CDR3: TGTGCCAGCAGCTTTTTGGGAGGGGCCAACGTCCTGACTTTC.

This chain uses TRBV6-5 with TRBJ2-1; D is ambiguous. CDR3 length equals 13 residues. Deletions cut 8 bases from V and 0 bases from J, with 8 bases between. Germline V gene data show CDR1 as MNHEY and CDR2 as SVGAGI. CDR3 DNA sequence: TGTGCCAGCGTAAGGGCCTCCTACAATGAGCAGTTCTTC. Translated: CASVRASYNEQFF.

This chain joins TRBV13 and TRBJ1-2; no definite D call. Germline V lookup: CDR1 PRHDT, CDR2 FYEKMQ (reference sequence). The CDR3 is 14 residues long. Trimming stripped 4 bases from V and 2 bases from J, with 11 bases between. CDR3 amino acids: CASSSRSENYGYTF. In DNA form, the CDR3 reads TGTGCCAGCAGCTCCCGGTCCGAAAACTATGGCTACACCTTC.

The rearrangement joins TRBV14 to TRBJ2-2; D gene unclear. Germline assignment: CDR1 SGHDN and CDR2 FVKESK. CDR3 length: 14 residues. V was trimmed by 5 bases and J by 3 bases, leaving 10 bases between them. This CDR3 reads CASSILGDTGELFF. CDR3 DNA: TGTGCCAGCAGCATCCTAGGCGACACCGGGGAGCTGTTTTTT.

The chain is built from TRBV2 and TRBJ2-5; a weak D match, TRBD2 (6 bases). The CDR3 sequence is 16 residues long. Germline V gene data show CDR1 as SNHLY and CDR2 as FYNNEI. Trimming stripped 6 bases from V and 0 bases from J, with 17 bases between. The CDR3 sequence: CASRFGGGGNQETQYF. The CDR3 bases are TGTGCCAGCAGGTTCGGTGGGGGAGGAAACCAAGAGACCCAGTACTTC.

This clone was recorded once. The chain is built from TRBV11-2 and TRBJ1-2; TRBD1 might be the D (5 bases). The CDR3 totals 13 residues. The V gene's germline CDR1 is SGHAT and CDR2 FQNNGV. With 5 bases removed from V and 8 bases from J, the gap between germline ends came to 15 bases. The CDR3 reads CASSRPYRRGYTF. For the CDR3, the DNA is TGTGCCAGCAGCCGTCCTTACAGGCGGGGCTACACCTTC. The whole variable domain, filled in from reference TRBV11-2 and TRBJ1-2, reads EAGVAQSPRYKIIEKRQSVAFWCNPISGHATLYWYQQILGQGPKLLIQFQNNGVVDDSQLPKDRFSAERLKGVDSTLKIQPAKLEDSAVYLCASSRPYRRGYTFGSGTRLTVV.